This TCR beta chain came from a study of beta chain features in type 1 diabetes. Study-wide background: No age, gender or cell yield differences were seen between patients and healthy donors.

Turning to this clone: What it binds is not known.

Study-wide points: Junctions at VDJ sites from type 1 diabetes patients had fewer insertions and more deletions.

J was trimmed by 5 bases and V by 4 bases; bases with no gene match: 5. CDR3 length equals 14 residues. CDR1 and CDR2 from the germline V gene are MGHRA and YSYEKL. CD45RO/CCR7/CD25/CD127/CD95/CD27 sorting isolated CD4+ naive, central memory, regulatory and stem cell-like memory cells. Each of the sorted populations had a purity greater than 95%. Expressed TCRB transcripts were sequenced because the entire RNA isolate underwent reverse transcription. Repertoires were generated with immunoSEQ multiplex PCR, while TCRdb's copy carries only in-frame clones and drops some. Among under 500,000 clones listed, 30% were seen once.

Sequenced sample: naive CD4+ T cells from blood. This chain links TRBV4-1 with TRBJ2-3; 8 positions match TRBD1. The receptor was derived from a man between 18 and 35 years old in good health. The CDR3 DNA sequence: TGCGCCAGCAGCCCGACAGGGGCGGAAGATACGCAGTATTTT. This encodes CASSPTGAEDTQYF.